This entry is about one T cell receptor beta chain. The source of the sample is a study of lymphopenia after photon versus proton radiotherapy. The repertoire was sequenced with immunoSEQ multiplex PCR; TCRdb's copy has only in-frame clones and lacks some. Found here are some 76,000 clones, less than 95% of them singletons; the top ten hold approximately 2.1%. The CDR3 loop spans 17 amino acids. Germline assignment: CDR1 MDHEN and CDR2 SYDVKM. V was clipped by 3 bases and J by 2 bases, with 16 bases between them. The sequenced sample was peripheral blood, obtained from a patient treated with photon-based radiotherapy. The receptor comes from a woman in her forties with cholangiocarcinoma. The rearrangement uses TRBV28 and TRBJ2-2, with a possible D match to TRBD1 (6 bases). The CDR3 nucleotides are TGTGCCAGCAGTTTTAGCTTCGGACAGCCTAACACCGGGGAGCTGTTTTTT. Encoded protein: CASSFSFGQPNTGELFF.